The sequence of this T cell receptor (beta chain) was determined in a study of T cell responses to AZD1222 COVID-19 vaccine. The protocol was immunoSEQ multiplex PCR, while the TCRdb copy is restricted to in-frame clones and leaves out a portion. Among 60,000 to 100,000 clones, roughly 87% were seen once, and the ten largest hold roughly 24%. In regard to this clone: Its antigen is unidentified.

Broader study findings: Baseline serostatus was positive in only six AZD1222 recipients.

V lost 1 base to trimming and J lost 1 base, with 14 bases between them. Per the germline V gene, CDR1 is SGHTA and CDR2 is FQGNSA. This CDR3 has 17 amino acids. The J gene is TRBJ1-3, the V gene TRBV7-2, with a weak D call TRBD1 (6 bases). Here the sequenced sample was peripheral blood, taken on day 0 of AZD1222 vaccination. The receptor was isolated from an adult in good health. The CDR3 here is CASSLEGHRVSGNTIYF. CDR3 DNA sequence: TGTGCCAGCAGCTTAGAGGGCCACAGGGTGTCTGGAAACACCATATATTTT.